Each of the 9 T cell receptor beta chains below was sequenced from the same sample in a study of shared clonotypes between healthy human individuals. The protocol was immunoSEQ multiplex PCR, while the TCRdb copy is restricted to in-frame clones and leaves out a portion. The sample contains about 100,000 clones, about 70% of which appear only once. The sequencing sample was made of memory CD8+ T cells sorted from blood. The sample's subset: CD45RO+ cells pooled with CCR7-negative TemRA cells. The origin of the receptors is a woman under 40 in good health.

The V gene is TRBV7-6, the J gene TRBJ2-1; no firm D call. The V gene's germline CDR1 is SGHVS and CDR2 FNYEAQ. Trimming stripped 0 bases from V and 6 bases from J, with 12 bases between. The CDR3 is 15 residues long. Here the CDR3 DNA reads TGTGCCAGCAGCTTAGCAATCGTCGCAACCAATGAGCAGTTCTTC. Its protein product is CASSLAIVATNEQFF.

This chain uses TRBV7-2 with TRBJ1-1; D is unclear. The CDR3 is made up of 14 amino acids. V dropped 0 bases and J dropped 4 bases, with 9 bases sitting between them. The V gene's germline CDR1 is SGHTA and CDR2 FQGNSA. The CDR3, as DNA: TGTGCCAGCAGCTTAGCAGGGCTGGGCACTGAAGCTTTCTTT. This codes for CASSLAGLGTEAFF.

In this sample, this clone turned up once. The chain employs TRBV5-1 and TRBJ2-3; 13 bases agree with TRBD2. The germline CDR1 and CDR2 sequences are SGHRS and YFSETQ. The CDR3 extends over 16 amino acids. After removal of 3 bases from V and 4 bases from J, the junction contained 5 bases not matched to a gene. The CDR3 spells CASSSGTSGIADTQYF. As DNA, the CDR3 is TGCGCCAGCAGCTCCGGGACTAGCGGGATAGCAGATACGCAGTATTTT.

This clone was observed many times. The V and J genes are TRBV28 and TRBJ2-7, with 9 bases lining up with TRBD2. The V gene end was trimmed by 4 bases and the J gene end by 1 base; junction bases not matched to a gene: 5. CDR3 size: 15 residues. The germline gives CDR1 MDHEN, CDR2 SYDVKM. The CDR3 sequence is CASSWRTSVSYEQYF. CDR3 DNA sequence: TGTGCCAGCAGTTGGAGGACTAGCGTTTCCTACGAGCAGTACTTC.

The J gene is TRBJ1-2, the V gene TRBV11-2, with D tentatively TRBD1 (6 bases). V was shortened by 1 base and J by 11 bases, with 14 bases between the two germline ends. The germline V gene encodes CDR1 SGHAT and CDR2 FQNNGV. There are 13 residues in the CDR3. CDR3 region: CASSLGTGSNYTF. The CDR3 region has the DNA TGTGCCAGCAGCTTAGGTACAGGGAGCAATTACACCTTC.

The J gene is TRBJ2-5, the V gene TRBV21-1. TRBV21-1 corresponds to a pseudogene. The CDR3 covers 14 residues. CDR3 sequence reads: CASSKEAAQETQYF. In DNA form, the CDR3 reads TGTGCCAGCAGCAAAGAGGCAGCCCAGGAGACCCAGTACTTC.

The chain employs TRBV6-5 and TRBJ1-1, with D maybe TRBD1 (5 bases). In germline, CDR1 is MNHEY, CDR2 SVGAGI. V was shortened by 6 bases and J by 4 bases, with 18 bases between the two germline ends. The CDR3 runs to 15 residues. The CDR3 here is CASRPWGRVSTEAFF. In nucleotides, the CDR3 is TGTGCCAGCAGGCCCTGGGGCAGGGTGAGCACTGAAGCTTTCTTT.

This clone was seen a single time. The chain is built from TRBV7-8 and TRBJ2-1, with D perhaps matching TRBD2 (6 bases). V was shortened by 3 bases and J by 4 bases, with 13 bases between the two germline ends. This CDR3 has 15 residues. The germline V gene has CDR1 SGHVS and CDR2 FQNEAQ. The CDR3 loop is CASSLSSGGYNEQFF. The DNA of the CDR3 is TGTGCCAGCAGCTTGAGTAGCGGAGGGTACAATGAGCAGTTCTTC.

The genes are TRBV5-5 and TRBJ2-7, with 14 bases matching TRBD2. The V segment lost 1 base and the J segment 2 bases; nucleotides outside the gene matches: 5. Looked up from germline, CDR1 is SGHKS and CDR2 is YYEKEE (reference sequence). The CDR3 has 17 residues. For the CDR3, the DNA is TGTGCCAGCAGCTTGTTGCGACTAGCGGGAGGGCCCTACGAGCAGTACTTC. It is translated as CASSLLRLAGGPYEQYF.